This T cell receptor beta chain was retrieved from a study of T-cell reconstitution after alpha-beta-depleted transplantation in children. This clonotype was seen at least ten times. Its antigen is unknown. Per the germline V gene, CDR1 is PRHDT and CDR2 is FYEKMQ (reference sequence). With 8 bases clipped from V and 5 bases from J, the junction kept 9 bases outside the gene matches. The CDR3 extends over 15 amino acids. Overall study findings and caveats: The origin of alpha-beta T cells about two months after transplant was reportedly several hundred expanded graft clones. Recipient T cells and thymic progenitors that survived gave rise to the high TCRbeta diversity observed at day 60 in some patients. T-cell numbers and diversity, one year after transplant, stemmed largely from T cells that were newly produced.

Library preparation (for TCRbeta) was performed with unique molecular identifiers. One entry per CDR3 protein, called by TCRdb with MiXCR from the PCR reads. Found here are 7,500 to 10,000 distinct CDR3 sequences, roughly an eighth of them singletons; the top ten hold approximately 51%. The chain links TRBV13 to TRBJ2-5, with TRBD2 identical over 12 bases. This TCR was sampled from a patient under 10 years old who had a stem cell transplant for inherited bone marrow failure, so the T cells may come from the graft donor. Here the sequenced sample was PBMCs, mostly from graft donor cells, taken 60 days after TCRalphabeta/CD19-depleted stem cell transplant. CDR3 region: CASQASGGALETQYF. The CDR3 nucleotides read TGTGCCAGCCAGGCTAGCGGGGGGGCGTTGGAGACCCAGTACTTC.